A selection of T cell receptor beta chains follows, all from one sample in a study of vaccination effects on CD4 cells after COVID-19. Libraries were prepared by immunoSEQ multiplex PCR; TCRdb keeps only in-frame clonotypes and omits some of them. The data show around 44,000 clones, over 65% seen once. Their recognized antigens are unknown. The specimen comprised CD4+ T cells from PBMCs cultured without peptide, sampled after COVID-19 vaccination. Receptor source: a human donor who had a prior SARS-CoV-2 infection. Both conserved end residues are part of each CDR3. The D gene is left open where the match is weak. A clone size is listed for some rows: how often the clone was seen (once, few, many), or a class if it is expanded.

>TRBJ1-6|few|-|TRBV5-4|15
CASSAGTEYNSPLHF
TGTGCCAGCAGCGCCGGGACGGAGTATAATTCACCCCTCCACTTT
>TRBJ2-7|-|-|TRBV6-5|14
CASRSTGIAYEQYF
TGTGCCAGCAGGTCAACAGGGATAGCCTACGAGCAGTACTTC
>TRBJ2-3|-|-|TRBV2|12
CASSSLPDTQYF
TGTGCCAGCAGTTCACTACCAGATACGCAGTATTTT
>TRBJ1-6|-|TRBD1|TRBV19|17
CASSTRDSNFYNSPLHF
TGTGCCAGTAGTACACGGGACAGTAACTTCTATAATTCACCCCTCCACTTT
>TRBJ2-7|few|-|TRBV15|12
CATSRGIYEQYF
TGTGCCACCAGCAGAGGGATCTACGAGCAGTACTTC
>TRBJ2-7|once|TRBD1|TRBV19|22
CASSIAPGTALLWMGLIDEQYF
TGTGCCAGTAGTATTGCCCCCGGGACAGCCCTATTATGGATGGGGTTGATTGACGAGCAGTACTTC
>TRBJ2-3|few|TRBD2|TRBV2|15
CASRAGTSDTDTQYF
TGTGCCAGCAGGGCCGGGACTAGCGACACAGATACGCAGTATTTT
>TRBJ2-7|-|TRBD2|TRBV7-2|15
CASSLLGGGWYEQYF
TGTGCCAGCAGCTTGTTAGGCGGGGGGTGGTACGAGCAGTACTTC
>TRBJ2-3|-|-|TRBV12-5|13
CASGLVSTDTQYF
TGTGCTAGTGGTTTGGTGAGCACAGATACGCAGTATTTT
>TRBJ1-5|-|-|TRBV6-5|15
CASKNPAGTNQPQHF
TGTGCCAGCAAGAATCCAGCGGGTACGAATCAGCCCCAGCATTTT
>TRBJ2-2|-|TRBD1|TRBV5-4|14
CASSDMDRAGELFF
TGTGCCAGCAGCGATATGGACAGGGCCGGGGAGCTGTTTTTT
>TRBJ2-3|once|TRBD2|TRBV11-3|17
CASSLDPQRGSTDTQYF
TGTGCCAGCAGCTTAGACCCCCAGCGGGGGAGCACAGATACGCAGTATTTT
>TRBJ1-2|-|-|TRBV27|13
CASSFGDRDGYTF
TGTGCCAGCAGTTTCGGGGATAGGGATGGCTACACCTTC
>TRBJ2-7|-|-|TRBV28|14
CASSLPGHGYEQYF
TGTGCCAGCAGTTTACCCGGGCATGGGTACGAGCAGTACTTC
>TRBJ2-3|-|-|TRBV11-2|15
CASSLRAVGTDTQYF
TGTGCCAGCAGCTTAAGGGCGGTAGGCACAGATACGCAGTATTTT
>TRBJ2-1|once|TRBD2|TRBV30|13
CAWSEISGTQQFF
TGTGCCTGGAGTGAGATTAGCGGGACCCAGCAGTTCTTC
>TRBJ1-2|-|-|TRBV6-2/TRBV6-3|12
CASSQGDYGYTF
TGTGCCAGCAGCCAGGGTGACTATGGCTACACCTTC
>TRBJ2-7|medium-sized|-|TRBV19|12
CASSTQGYEQYF
TGTGCCAGTAGTACACAGGGATACGAGCAGTACTTC
>TRBJ1-1|-|TRBD1|TRBV4-1|17
CASSRGGQGERGAEAFF
TGCGCCAGCAGCCGGGGGGGACAGGGAGAAAGGGGCGCTGAAGCTTTCTTT
>TRBJ1-1|-|-|TRBV4-1|13
CASSQVSNTEAFF
TGCGCCAGCAGCCAAGTAAGTAACACTGAAGCTTTCTTT